The rows below give T cell receptor beta chains drawn from one sample of a study of CD8+ T cells in alopecia areata. Profiling relied on immunoSEQ multiplex PCR, and the TCRdb table lists in-frame clones only, not all of them. This table has 180,000 or so clones, roughly 59% appearing once. The sample here was CD4+ T cells sorted from blood, taken at week 0. Receptors originate from a human donor with alopecia areata. The CDR3 runs from the conserved cysteine through the conserved F or W. The size of a clone is reported for some rows only, either as once, few or many, or as a class for expanded clones.

once,TRBV2,15,CASSIPGTGNQPQHF
.,TRBV29-1,13,CSVDRAGANVLTF
.,TRBV2,14,CASSVGPGTDTQYF
.,TRBV2,12,CASSEGGDTQYF
.,TRBV4-1,13,CASSQDQGYGYTF
.,TRBV5-6,15,CASSFGSTVNTEAFF
few,TRBV7-6,14,CASSLGFSGNEQFF
.,TRBV30,13,CAWSRDLNTEAFF
.,TRBV7-2,13,CASRRTVNSPLHF
.,TRBV30,13,CACGQGGDQPQHF
.,TRBV9,16,CASSVALAGAGDTQYF
once,TRBV4-3,14,CASSQGALNEKLFF
few,TRBV11-2,15,CASSLFSTATDTQYF
few,TRBV9,14,CASSRQGVGQPQHF
few,TRBV30,12,CAWSSANEKLFF
few,TRBV30,14,CAWSVGGLADTQYF
few,TRBV11-2,14,CASSLGQGYSPLHF
.,TRBV7-2,15,CASSLARTGADTQYF
many,TRBV19,15,CASSIDLERPTEAFF
.,TRBV29-1,12,CSVVQVSTEAFF
few,TRBV21-1,16,CASSKELFPRSREQYF
.,TRBV30,14,CAWSTGVFYNEQFF
.,TRBV4-3,16,CASSQDRPTGYSPLHF
.,TRBV5-4,13,CASSLSSSNEQFF
few,TRBV29-1,12,CSVSTDNYGYTF
few,TRBV6-6,15,CASTPRQGSSYEQYF
.,TRBV9,15,CASSVAVRSYNEQFF
few,TRBV7-2,14,CASSWPRFEETQYF
.,TRBV5-1,15,CASSTGQGNTGELFF
.,TRBV7-2,18,CASSPRASGRQGLYEQYF
once,TRBV15,14,CATSRVGVGDGYTF
.,TRBV30,15,CAWTGTSIWYTEAFF
.,TRBV2,13,CASSEQGDTEAFF
few,TRBV29-1,12,CSVGRRDYGYTF
.,TRBV10-3,14,CAISVRGGEETQYF
.,TRBV25-1,15,CASSKRQGSGTEAFF